Presented here are 23 T cell receptor beta chains from one specimen sequenced in a study of shared clonotypes between healthy human individuals (dated by TCRdb to 2020 to 2021). Library construction relied on the immunoSEQ multiplex PCR assay. This is the immuneACCESS table as TCRdb keeps it, with only in-frame sequences that have V and J called. A part of the clones is gone; compared with another copy, unresolved V genes explain less than half, and the rest is unexplained. This sample holds more than 2,000,000 clones; approximately 94% were observed only once. The top ten hold 0.11% to 0.15% of the sample. Source material: naive CD4+ T cells sorted from blood. In the paper's terms, the cell subset or site label means: CD45RA+ positively selected. The receptors were sampled from a man between 18 and 29 years old in good health.

This clone occurred once. The gene calls are TRBV4-3 and TRBJ2-1; unclear D gene. Trimming left V 3 bases short and J 4 bases short, with 10 bases between. Per the germline V gene, CDR1 is LGHNA and CDR2 is YSLEER. CDR3 length equals 14 residues. CDR3 DNA sequence: TGCGCCAGCAGCCAGGACCCCCAATACAATGAGCAGTTCTTC. Translated, it gives CASSQDPQYNEQFF.

V gene TRBV6-5 combines with J gene TRBJ2-3; the D is unclear. The length of the CDR3 is 13 residues. The germline CDR1 and CDR2 sequences are MNHEY and SVGAGI. With 2 bases removed from V and 6 bases from J, the gap between germline ends came to 9 bases. CDR3 bases: TGTGCCAGCAGTTACGGGCCCATTGATACGCAGTATTTT. It encodes CASSYGPIDTQYF.

This clone has a single count. Additional DNA sequences in this sample encode the identical CDR3. This chain uses TRBV27 with TRBJ2-2; D is unclear. V gave up 0 bases and J gave up 1 base, with 3 bases separating them. CDR1 is MNHEY and CDR2 is SMNVEV in the germline V gene (reference sequence). This CDR3 has 14 residues. The CDR3 spells CASSLSLNTGELFF. As DNA, the CDR3 is TGTGCCAGCAGTTTATCGCTGAACACCGGGGAGCTGTTTTTT.

This chain uses TRBV5-6 with TRBJ1-4; no clear D. Trimming stripped 4 bases from V and 7 bases from J, with 17 bases between. The CDR3 length is 15 residues. Germline lookup yields CDR1 SGHDT and CDR2 YYEEEE. The CDR3 is CASSPSPVGGEKLFF. The CDR3 coding sequence is TGTGCCAGCAGCCCTTCCCCGGTGGGCGGTGAAAAACTGTTTTTT.

The chain combines TRBV27 with TRBJ1-6, with 7 positions matching TRBD1. The V gene's germline CDR1 is MNHEY and CDR2 SMNVEV (reference sequence). The CDR3 spans 13 residues. V was clipped by 6 bases and J by 10 bases; unmatched bases: 6. CDR3 nucleotide sequence: TGTGCCAGCAGAAACAGGGGATCCTCACCCCTCCACTTT. Amino acids: CASRNRGSSPLHF.

The chain's CDR3 is CASSSWTGGGYGYTF. In DNA, the CDR3 is TGTGCCAGCAGTTCCTGGACAGGGGGCGGCTATGGCTACACCTTC. The rearrangement uses TRBV27 and TRBJ1-2; 11 bases match TRBD1. The V and J ends lost 4 bases and 4 bases, in that order; junction bases with no gene match: 5. There are 15 residues in the CDR3. Germline V gene data show CDR1 as MNHEY and CDR2 as SMNVEV (reference sequence).

This clone was seen a single time. The chain is built from TRBV7-2 and TRBJ2-5, with D uncertain. Germline V gives CDR1 SGHTA, CDR2 FQGNSA. V was shortened by 4 bases and J by 7 bases, with 10 bases between the two germline ends. The CDR3 is 12 amino acids. CDR3 in DNA: TGTGCCAGCAGCTCGGCCCTGATGACCCAGTACTTC. It codes for CASSSALMTQYF.

The V gene is TRBV5-4, the J gene TRBJ1-4; 9 bases are a match to TRBD1. CDR1 SGHNT and CDR2 YYREEE come from the germline V gene (reference sequence). The CDR3 consists of 15 residues. The ends lost 4 bases at V and 5 bases at J; junction bases unmatched: 6. The CDR3, as DNA: TGTGCCAGCAGCCTCGGCGGGACAGGGAATGAAAAACTGTTTTTT. Translation gives CASSLGGTGNEKLFF.

The gene calls are TRBV10-3 and TRBJ1-2, with D perhaps TRBD1 (5 bases). Trimming cost V 7 bases and J 4 bases, with 16 bases left between them. The CDR3 has 14 residues. Germline V gives CDR1 ENHRY, CDR2 SYGVKD. CDR3 protein: CAITGASTGYGYTF. In nucleotides, the CDR3 is TGTGCCATCACTGGGGCCTCAACGGGCTATGGCTACACCTTC.

Written as DNA, the CDR3 is TGTGCCAGCAGCTTAGCGAATGCGGGGGAGCAGTTCTTC. As protein: CASSLANAGEQFF. V usage is TRBV7-2 and J usage is TRBJ2-1; TRBD2 might be the D (6 bases). V was pared by 0 bases and J by 10 bases, with 10 bases between. The CDR3 contains 13 residues. The germline CDR1 and CDR2 sequences are SGHTA and FQGNSA.

This clone has a single count. The V call is TRBV7-9, the J call TRBJ2-5, with D perhaps being TRBD1 or TRBD2 (5 bases each). Trimming removed 6 bases from V and 4 bases from J, with 15 bases in between. The CDR3 is 14 residues long. CDR1 SEHNR and CDR2 FQNEAQ come from the germline V gene (reference sequence). The CDR3 loop is CASRWDGAAETQYF. The CDR3 nucleotides read TGTGCCAGCAGGTGGGACGGGGCCGCAGAGACCCAGTACTTC.

This chain joins TRBV4-1 and TRBJ1-4; perhaps TRBD1 as D (5 bases). CDR1 is MGHRA and CDR2 is YSYEKL in the germline V gene. V dropped 0 bases and J dropped 7 bases, with 12 bases sitting between them. The CDR3 totals 15 residues. The DNA for the CDR3 is TGCGCCAGCAGCCAAGACGGGACCATGGGTGAAAAACTGTTTTTT. Encoded protein: CASSQDGTMGEKLFF.

This chain connects TRBV30 to TRBJ1-3, with D unresolved. Germline CDR1 GTSNPN, CDR2 SVGIG (reference sequence). CDR3 length: 12 amino acids. With 4 bases removed from V and 3 bases from J, the gap between germline ends came to 7 bases. The CDR3 bases are TGTGCCTGGATCGGGGATGGAAACACCATATATTTT. Its translation: CAWIGDGNTIYF. The full variable domain, its missing parts supplied by reference TRBV30 and TRBJ1-3, is SQTIHQWPATLVQPVGSPLSLECTVEGTSNPNLYWYRQAAGRGLQLLFYSVGIGQISSEVPQNLSASRPQDRQFILSSKKLLLSDSGFYLCAWIGDGNTIYFGEGSWLTVV.

On this clone itself: Within the sample, other DNA sequences also encode this same CDR3. The chain carries TRBV5-4 and TRBJ2-3, with 7 bases that match TRBD2. Germline V gives CDR1 SGHNT, CDR2 YYREEE (reference sequence). J lost 1 base, V lost 0 bases, and 8 bases had no gene match. The CDR3 runs 17 residues. The CDR3 DNA follows: TGTGCCAGCAGCTTGGGGGTCCTGGCGGGAGGCACAGATACGCAGTATTTT. It is translated as CASSLGVLAGGTDTQYF.

This chain joins TRBV4-3 and TRBJ1-1; TRBD1 is a possible D gene (6 bases). V gave up 0 bases and J gave up 4 bases, with 12 bases separating them. The length of the CDR3 is 15 residues. Germline values: CDR1 LGHNA, CDR2 YSLEER. The CDR3 reads CASSQDTGGPTEAFF. In nucleotides, the CDR3 is TGCGCCAGCAGCCAAGATACGGGGGGCCCCACTGAAGCTTTCTTT.

DNA of the CDR3: TGTGCCAGTAGAATTGGACTAGCGGGCCCCTACGAGCAGTACTTC. Its translation: CASRIGLAGPYEQYF. The chain combines TRBV19 with TRBJ2-7; TRBD2 aligns across 11 bases. The CDR3 contains 15 residues. The ends lost 6 bases at V and 2 bases at J; junction bases unmatched: 6. Germline V gene sequence: CDR1 LNHDA, CDR2 SQIVND (reference sequence).

This clone was detected once. The V gene is TRBV19, the J gene TRBJ1-4, with 9 bases identical to TRBD1. V was pared by 8 bases and J by 0 bases, with 1 base of the junction left unmatched. CDR1 is LNHDA and CDR2 is SQIVND in the germline V gene (reference sequence). The CDR3 is 14 residues long. The CDR3 spells CASGQGSTNEKLFF. CDR3 nucleotides: TGTGCCAGTGGACAGGGGTCAACTAATGAAAAACTGTTTTTT.

DNA for the CDR3: TGTGCCAGTAGTGAGCGGGGAAGCAATGAGCAGTTCTTC. Encoded protein: CASSERGSNEQFF. The chain is built from TRBV19 and TRBJ2-1, with 7 bases identical to TRBD2. Germline CDR1 reads LNHDA; CDR2 reads SQIVND (reference sequence). This CDR3 comprises 13 residues. Trimming cost V 5 bases and J 6 bases; bases outside gene matches: 4.

This chain uses TRBV25-1 with TRBJ2-3, with 8 bases aligning to TRBD2. Germline values: CDR1 MGHDK, CDR2 SYGVNS. The trim removed 4 bases at V and 1 base at J, leaving 4 bases unmatched. The CDR3 is 15 amino acids. The CDR3 loop reads CASSGTSGRTDTQYF. CDR3 nucleotide sequence: TGTGCCAGCAGTGGTACTAGCGGTCGCACAGATACGCAGTATTTT.

This sequence joins TRBV1 and TRBJ2-1. TRBV1 is a documented pseudogene. The length of the CDR3 is 17 residues. In DNA form, the CDR3 reads TGCACCAGCAGCCAAGTTGTAACGGCCAGCTCCTACAATGAGCAGTTCTTC. Translating it yields CTSSQVVTASSYNEQFF.

The genes are TRBV28 and TRBJ2-5; 12 nucleotides align to TRBD2. The CDR3 has 16 amino acids. Germline V gene sequence: CDR1 MDHEN, CDR2 SYDVKM. Losses at the gene ends were 6 bases for V and 2 bases for J; bases not matched to a gene: 7. CDR3 in amino acids: CASREGLAGNQETQYF. CDR3 sequence (DNA): TGTGCCAGCAGGGAGGGACTAGCGGGCAATCAAGAGACCCAGTACTTC.

In regard to this clone: At one end, the junction sequence differs from germline, possibly due to a read error. V is TRBV19 and J is TRBJ2-1; 9 bases align to TRBD1. The CDR3 is made up of 11 amino acids. Looked up from germline, CDR1 is LNHDA and CDR2 is SQIVND (reference sequence). The CDR3, as DNA: TGTGCCAGTGGCCGGGGACAGGGCCTCCTCTTC. Its translation is CASGRGQGLLF.

For this clone: This specimen includes other DNA sequences encoding the same CDR3. V and J are TRBV5-1 and TRBJ2-3; D is perhaps TRBD2 (6 bases). The germline V gene encodes CDR1 SGHRS and CDR2 YFSETQ. The length of the CDR3 is 14 residues. The germline V and J ends were trimmed by 0 bases and 2 bases, with 7 bases remaining between them. CDR3 nucleotide sequence: TGCGCCAGCAGCTTGGGGACTAACACAGATACGCAGTATTTT. Protein product: CASSLGTNTDTQYF. The complete variable domain, with remaining parts taken from reference TRBV5-1 and TRBJ2-3, reads KAGVTQTPRYLIKTRGQQVTLSCSPISGHRSVSWYQQTPGQGLQFLFEYFSETQRNKGNFPGRFSGRQFSNSRSEMNVSTLELGDSALYLCASSLGTNTDTQYFGPGTRLTVL.